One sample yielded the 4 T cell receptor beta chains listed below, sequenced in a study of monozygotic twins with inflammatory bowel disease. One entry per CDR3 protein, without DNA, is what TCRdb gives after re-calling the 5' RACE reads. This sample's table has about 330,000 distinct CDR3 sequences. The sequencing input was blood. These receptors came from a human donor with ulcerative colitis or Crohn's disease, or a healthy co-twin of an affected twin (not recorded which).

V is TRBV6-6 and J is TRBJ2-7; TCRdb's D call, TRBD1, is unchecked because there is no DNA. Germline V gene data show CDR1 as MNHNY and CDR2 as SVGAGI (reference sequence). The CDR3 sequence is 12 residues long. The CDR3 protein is CASNKDSYEQYF.

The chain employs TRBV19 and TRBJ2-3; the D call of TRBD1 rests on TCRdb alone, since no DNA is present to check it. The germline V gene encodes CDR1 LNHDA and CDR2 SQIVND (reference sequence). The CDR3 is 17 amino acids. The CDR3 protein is CASSIIRGGRGTDTQYF.

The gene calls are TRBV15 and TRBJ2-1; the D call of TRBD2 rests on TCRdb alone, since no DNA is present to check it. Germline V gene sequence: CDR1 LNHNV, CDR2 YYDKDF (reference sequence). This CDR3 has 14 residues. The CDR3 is CATSRGTAQFEQFF.

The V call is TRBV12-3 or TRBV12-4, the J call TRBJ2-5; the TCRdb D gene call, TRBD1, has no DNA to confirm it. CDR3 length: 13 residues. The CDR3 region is CAIGRGAQETQYF.